These 29 T cell receptor beta chains were sequenced from one sample in a study of control samples from healthy donors and cancer patients. Only in-frame clones appear in the TCRdb table, and some are missing; sequencing was by immunoSEQ multiplex PCR. The sample holds around 41,000 clones, roughly 94% seen once. The source material was blood. Source of these receptors: a man aged 60-69 years in good health.

This clone was seen just once. The V and J genes are TRBV2 and TRBJ1-1; D unresolved. The CDR3 is 14 amino acids. The V and J ends lost 7 bases and 1 base respectively, with 13 bases between them. Germline CDR1 is SNHLY and CDR2 is FYNNEI. CDR3 protein: CASNQKGGNTEAFF. The CDR3 nucleotides read TGTGCCAGCAACCAAAAGGGCGGGAACACTGAAGCTTTCTTT.

This chain connects TRBV24-1 to TRBJ2-3, with 9 bases matching TRBD1. The V gene's germline CDR1 is KGHDR and CDR2 SFDVKD. V was clipped by 1 base and J by 3 bases; unmatched bases: 16. The length of the CDR3 is 20 residues. The CDR3 DNA is TGTGCCACCAGTGATTTCTACGCGGGACAGGGCGATTGGGGTACAGATACGCAGTATTTT. Its protein product is CATSDFYAGQGDWGTDTQYF.

The V call is TRBV7-8, the J call TRBJ2-2; 9 nucleotides agree with TRBD2. The V segment lost 10 bases and the J segment 3 bases; nucleotides outside the gene matches: 9. CDR1 is SGHVS and CDR2 is FQNEAQ in the germline V gene. This CDR3 has 15 residues. CDR3 in amino acids: CATQTSGSHTGELFF. CDR3 coding DNA: TGTGCCACCCAGACTAGCGGCTCTCACACCGGGGAGCTGTTTTTT. Full variable domain (rest looked up from reference TRBV7-8 and TRBJ2-2): GAGVSQSPRYKVAKRGQDVALRCDPISGHVSLFWYQQALGQGPEFLTYFQNEAQLDKSGLPSDRFFAERPEGSVSTLKIQRTQQEDSAVYLCATQTSGSHTGELFFGEGSRLTVL.

The V gene is TRBV9, the J gene TRBJ2-2; weak D call: TRBD2 (6 bases). Germline V gives CDR1 SGDLS, CDR2 YYNGEE. This CDR3 has 17 residues. V was shortened by 0 bases and J by 4 bases, with 16 bases between the two germline ends. The CDR3 is CASSVGSGSGLTGELFF. CDR3 in DNA: TGTGCCAGCAGCGTAGGGTCGGGTAGCGGTCTCACCGGGGAGCTGTTTTTT.

This clone was recorded only once. The chain has TRBV28 and TRBJ1-1, with 8 bases fitting TRBD1. Germline assignment: CDR1 MDHEN and CDR2 SYDVKM. Trimming cost V 1 base and J 4 bases; bases outside gene matches: 2. This CDR3 has 14 amino acids. CDR3 DNA sequence: TGTGCCAGCAGTTTATCAGGGGGCATCACTGAAGCTTTCTTT. Its translation: CASSLSGGITEAFF.

The CDR3 DNA sequence: TGTGCCAGCCTCGCGGGAGTGGGTACGCAGTATTTT. This encodes CASLAGVGTQYF. The chain employs TRBV19 and TRBJ2-3; 7 nucleotides align to TRBD2. The ends lost 9 bases at V and 8 bases at J; junction bases unmatched: 8. The CDR3 runs to 12 residues. The V gene's germline CDR1 is LNHDA and CDR2 SQIVND (reference sequence).

This chain joins TRBV27 and TRBJ2-2; no clear D. The CDR3 is made up of 14 amino acids. V lost 5 bases and J lost 1, with 8 bases in between. Germline-derived CDR1 and CDR2 are MNHEY and SMNVEV (reference sequence). The CDR3 loop reads CASSTQENTGELFF. In DNA, the CDR3 is TGTGCCAGCAGTACCCAGGAGAACACCGGGGAGCTGTTTTTT.

This CDR3 is CSVPSGRYYNEQFF. CDR3 nucleotide sequence: TGCAGCGTTCCCTCGGGCAGGTACTACAATGAGCAGTTCTTC. This sequence joins TRBV29-1 and TRBJ2-1, with D unresolved. The germline V and J ends were trimmed by 5 bases and 3 bases, with 14 bases remaining between them. This CDR3 has 14 residues. Germline V gene sequence: CDR1 SQVTM, CDR2 ANQGSEA.

V and J are TRBV19 and TRBJ2-2; 8 bases align to TRBD1. This CDR3 contains 15 residues. Trimming at V came to 11 bases and at J to 1 base, leaving 9 bases not matched to a gene. Germline-derived CDR1 and CDR2 are LNHDA and SQIVND (reference sequence). The CDR3 reads CACTQGAGNTGELFF. In nucleotides, the CDR3 is TGTGCCTGCACCCAGGGGGCCGGGAACACCGGGGAGCTGTTTTTT.

In its sample, this clone was seen once. The V call is TRBV11-3, the J call TRBJ1-2, with 9 bases aligning to TRBD1. With 3 bases clipped from V and 2 bases from J, the junction kept 7 bases outside the gene matches. The CDR3 has 16 amino acids. Germline CDR1 and CDR2: SGHNT and YENEEA. For the CDR3, the DNA is TGTGCCAGCAGCTTTCCTCCCGGGACAGGGAACTATGGCTACACCTTC. This encodes CASSFPPGTGNYGYTF.

This sequence joins TRBV6-5 and TRBJ2-1; D may be TRBD1 (6 bases). The CDR3 contains 14 residues. Germline V gene lookup returns CDR1 MNHEY and CDR2 SVGAGI. The V end was cut by 5 bases, the J end by 7 bases, with 15 bases between. CDR3: CASSLDSEWNEQFF. The DNA for the CDR3 is TGTGCCAGCAGTCTGGACAGTGAGTGGAATGAGCAGTTCTTC.

The count of this clone is one. The chain has TRBV10-2 and TRBJ1-4; tentative D call: TRBD1 (5 bases). The length of the CDR3 is 18 residues. Germline V gene data show CDR1 as WSHSY and CDR2 as SAAADI. The V end lost 2 bases, the J end lost 0 bases, and 16 bases lay between the germline ends. As DNA, the CDR3 is TGCGCCAGCAGTGAGGCGGTTCCGGGGGTCGCAACTAATGAAAAACTGTTTTTT. Translated, it gives CASSEAVPGVATNEKLFF.

This clone has only one observation. The J gene is TRBJ2-1, the V gene TRBV11-2; TRBD2 matches 8 bases. Trimming at V came to 2 bases and at J to 0 bases, leaving 12 bases not matched to a gene. Germline V lookup: CDR1 SGHAT, CDR2 FQNNGV. The CDR3 totals 19 residues. The CDR3 protein is CASSLISPLAGFSYNEQFF. As DNA, the CDR3 is TGTGCCAGCAGCTTAATCTCCCCGTTAGCGGGATTCTCCTACAATGAGCAGTTCTTC.

V usage is TRBV28 and J usage is TRBJ1-2, with D possibly TRBD1 on 5 matching bases. Deletions cut 4 bases from V and 4 bases from J, with 16 bases between. Germline V gene lookup returns CDR1 MDHEN and CDR2 SYDVKM. This CDR3 is 15 amino acids long. The CDR3, as DNA: TGTGCCAGCAGTTCGCAGGGACCACGCCTCTATGGCTACACCTTC. Amino acid sequence: CASSSQGPRLYGYTF.

The chain combines TRBV7-8 with TRBJ1-1, with D unresolved. CDR3 length: 13 residues. Germline assignment: CDR1 SGHVS and CDR2 FQNEAQ. V was trimmed by 1 base and J by 7 bases, leaving 10 bases between them. CDR3 DNA: TGTGCCAGCAGCTTAGAAGGATCGGATGAAGCTTTCTTT. Encoded protein: CASSLEGSDEAFF. Full variable domain (rest looked up from reference TRBV7-8 and TRBJ1-1): GAGVSQSPRYKVAKRGQDVALRCDPISGHVSLFWYQQALGQGPEFLTYFQNEAQLDKSGLPSDRFFAERPEGSVSTLKIQRTQQEDSAVYLCASSLEGSDEAFFGQGTRLTVV.

This chain connects TRBV7-6 to TRBJ2-7; D is possibly TRBD1 (6 bases). V was clipped by 4 bases and J by 0 bases, with 13 bases between them. CDR1 SGHVS and CDR2 FNYEAQ come from the germline V gene. The CDR3 runs 15 residues. The CDR3 spells CASSSSRGDSYEQYF. CDR3 nucleotide sequence: TGTGCCAGCAGCTCCTCCAGGGGTGACTCCTACGAGCAGTACTTC.

For this clone: Additional DNA sequences in this sample encode the identical CDR3. The rearrangement joins TRBV24-1 to TRBJ2-7; D not certain. The CDR3 runs 11 residues. Germline loops: CDR1 KGHDR, CDR2 SFDVKD. Trimming stripped 3 bases from V and 4 bases from J, with 3 bases between. Here the CDR3 reads CATSDAYEQYF. The CDR3 DNA is TGTGCCACCAGTGATGCTTACGAGCAGTACTTC.

CDR3 residues: CASSSRPGGQETQYF. In DNA, the CDR3 is TGTGCCAGCAGCTCCCGGCCGGGAGGTCAAGAGACCCAGTACTTC. This chain uses TRBV5-5 with TRBJ2-5, with 7 bases aligning to TRBD2. Germline V lookup: CDR1 SGHKS, CDR2 YYEKEE (reference sequence). Unmatched junction bases numbered 7, after V lost 3 bases and J lost 2 bases. The CDR3 has 15 residues.

The gene calls are TRBV7-9 and TRBJ1-5; D is ambiguous. In germline, CDR1 is SEHNR, CDR2 FQNEAQ (reference sequence). CDR3 length equals 13 residues. V gave up 11 bases and J gave up 4 bases, with 15 bases separating them. The CDR3 here is CASARVGNQPQHF. The CDR3 region has the DNA TGTGCCTCGGCGAGGGTGGGGAATCAGCCCCAGCATTTT.

This chain links TRBV9 with TRBJ2-7; 7 bases agree with TRBD1. The V segment lost 2 bases and the J segment 1 base; nucleotides outside the gene matches: 3. Germline V CDR1 and CDR2: SGDLS, YYNGEE. The CDR3 has 14 amino acids. The CDR3 reads CASSVWDSSYEQYF. CDR3 nucleotide sequence: TGTGCCAGCAGCGTTTGGGACAGTTCCTACGAGCAGTACTTC.

The V gene is TRBV24-1, the J gene TRBJ2-5; weak D call: TRBD1 (6 bases). V was pared by 7 bases and J by 4 bases, with 12 bases between. Germline CDR1 KGHDR, CDR2 SFDVKD. The length of the CDR3 is 13 residues. The CDR3 reads CATSLQGVETQYF. Here the CDR3 DNA reads TGTGCCACCAGCTTACAGGGAGTAGAGACCCAGTACTTC.

V and J are TRBV13 and TRBJ1-1; 9 bases are a match to TRBD1. V dropped 5 bases and J dropped 1; count of bases not matched to a gene: 5. Germline lookup yields CDR1 PRHDT and CDR2 FYEKMQ (reference sequence). There are 15 residues in the CDR3. Here the CDR3 reads CASSGWTGANTEAFF. DNA for the CDR3: TGTGCCAGCAGCGGATGGACAGGGGCGAACACTGAAGCTTTCTTT.

The V gene is TRBV28, the J gene TRBJ2-7, with D perhaps matching TRBD1 (6 bases). The V end was cut by 4 bases, the J end by 1 base, with 11 bases between. The germline gives CDR1 MDHEN, CDR2 SYDVKM. The CDR3 has 14 amino acids. CDR3 bases: TGTGCCAGCAGTTCACAGGGAGAATCCTACGAGCAGTACTTC. Translation: CASSSQGESYEQYF. The full variable domain, rest sourced from reference TRBV28 and TRBJ2-7, is DVKVTQSSRYLVKRTGEKVFLECVQDMDHENMFWYRQDPGLGLRLIYFSYDVKMKEKGDIPEGYSVSREKKERFSLILESASTNQTSMYLCASSSQGESYEQYFGPGTRLTVT.

This clone was detected once. V gene TRBV7-6 combines with J gene TRBJ2-3; TRBD2 aligns across 11 bases. With 5 bases clipped from V and 5 bases from J, the junction kept 3 bases outside the gene matches. CDR3 size: 14 residues. CDR1 is SGHVS, CDR2 FNYEAQ, per germline. Here the CDR3 reads CASSRGTSGDTQYF. The CDR3 DNA sequence: TGTGCCAGCAGCCGAGGGACTAGCGGAGATACGCAGTATTTT.

The V and J genes are TRBV30 and TRBJ1-5; D perhaps matches TRBD1 (5 bases). V was trimmed by 2 bases and J by 6 bases, leaving 11 bases between them. This CDR3 is built from 13 residues. Germline lookup yields CDR1 GTSNPN and CDR2 SVGIG (reference sequence). CDR3 in amino acids: CAWSTRGGQPQHF. CDR3 nucleotide sequence: TGTGCCTGGAGTACAAGGGGAGGTCAGCCCCAGCATTTT.

This clone was recorded once. CDR3 sequence (DNA): TGTGCCAGCGGAATAGCGGGACCCTACGAGCAGTACTTC. Translating it yields CASGIAGPYEQYF. This chain connects TRBV6-5 to TRBJ2-7; TRBD2 matches 8 bases. CDR3 length: 13 amino acids. With V trimmed by 8 bases and J by 2 bases, 5 bases remained unmatched. The germline gives CDR1 MNHEY, CDR2 SVGAGI.

This rearrangement joins TRBV10-3 to TRBJ2-4; D remains unclear. Germline V gives CDR1 ENHRY, CDR2 SYGVKD. The CDR3 consists of 14 residues. Between the trimmed V and J ends, which lost 4 bases and 6 bases, there was a span of 13 bases. CDR3 DNA: TGTGCCATCAGTGCCGAGGTAGGCTCAAACATTCAGTACTTC. Encoded protein: CAISAEVGSNIQYF.

The chain combines TRBV30 with TRBJ1-3; D not resolved. V was cut by 5 bases and J by 0 bases, with 2 bases left in between. Germline values: CDR1 GTSNPN, CDR2 SVGIG (reference sequence). CDR3 length: 11 residues. The CDR3 DNA follows: TGTGCCTGGGGCTCTGGAAACACCATATATTTT. Protein: CAWGSGNTIYF.

The chain employs TRBV14 and TRBJ1-4; possible D gene TRBD1, 5 bases. The CDR3 length is 14 residues. Looked up from germline, CDR1 is SGHDN and CDR2 is FVKESK. Trimming stripped 1 base from V and 4 bases from J, with 7 bases between. Here the CDR3 reads CASSQGTNNEKLFF. In DNA form, the CDR3 reads TGTGCCAGCAGCCAAGGGACAAATAATGAAAAACTGTTTTTT.